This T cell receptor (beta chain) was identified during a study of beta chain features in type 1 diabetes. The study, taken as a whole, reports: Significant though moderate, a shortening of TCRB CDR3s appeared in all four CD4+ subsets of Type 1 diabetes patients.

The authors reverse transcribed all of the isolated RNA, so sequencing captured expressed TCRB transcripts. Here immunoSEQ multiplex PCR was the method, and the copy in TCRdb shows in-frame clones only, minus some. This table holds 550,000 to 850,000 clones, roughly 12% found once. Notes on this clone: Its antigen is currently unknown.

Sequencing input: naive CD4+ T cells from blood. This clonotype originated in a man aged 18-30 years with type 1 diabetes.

The CDR3 DNA sequence: TGTGCCAGCTCTAAGAGCTCCTACAATGAGCAGTTCTTC. It codes for CASSKSSYNEQFF. V is TRBV18 and J is TRBJ2-1; D unresolved. The germline gives CDR1 KGHSH, CDR2 LQKENI. V lost 6 bases to trimming and J lost 0 bases, with 6 bases between them. The CDR3 runs 13 residues.